This T cell receptor beta chain emerged from a study of blood T cells in healthy people across ages. This clonotype was seen more than once but under ten times. What it binds is not known. Regarding the study as a whole: Roughly linear declines in TCR beta diversity per million T cells occurred with age.

The use of a sample-barcoded 5' primer and a J-beta primer mix characterized a second PCR of about 7 to 12 cycles. Each CDR3 protein is one row after TCRdb ran MiXCR on the 5' RACE reads. The sample has hundreds of thousands of distinct CDR3 sequences, roughly 25% seen once. The CDR3 runs 14 residues. The V gene lost 0 bases and the J gene lost 5 bases, with 8 bases spanning the gap. Germline loops: CDR1 LGHNA, CDR2 YNFKEQ. The same specimen was also included in a second study, on T cells of mothers and their children. Turning to that study: Microchimeric T cell clones that persisted were not detected.

This chain uses TRBV4-2 with TRBJ2-1; perhaps TRBD2 as D (5 bases). The sequencing sample was made of blood. The receptor comes from a boy younger than 18 in good health. Here the CDR3 reads CASSQDGSDNEQFF. Written as DNA, the CDR3 is TGTGCCAGCAGCCAAGATGGGAGTGACAATGAGCAGTTCTTC.